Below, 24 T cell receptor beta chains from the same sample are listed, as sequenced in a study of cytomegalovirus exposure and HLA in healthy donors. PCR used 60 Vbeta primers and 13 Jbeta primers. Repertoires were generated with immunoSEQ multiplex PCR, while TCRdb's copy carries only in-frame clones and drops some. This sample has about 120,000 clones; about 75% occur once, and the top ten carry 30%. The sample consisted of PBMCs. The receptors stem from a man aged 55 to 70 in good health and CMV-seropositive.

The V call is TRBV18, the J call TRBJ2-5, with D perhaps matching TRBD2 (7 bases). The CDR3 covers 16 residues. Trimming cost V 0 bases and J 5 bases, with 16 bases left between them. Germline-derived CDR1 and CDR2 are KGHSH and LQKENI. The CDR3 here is CASSPPRGPRGETQYF. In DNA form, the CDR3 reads TGTGCCAGCTCACCACCGCGGGGGCCCCGGGGGGAGACCCAGTACTTC.

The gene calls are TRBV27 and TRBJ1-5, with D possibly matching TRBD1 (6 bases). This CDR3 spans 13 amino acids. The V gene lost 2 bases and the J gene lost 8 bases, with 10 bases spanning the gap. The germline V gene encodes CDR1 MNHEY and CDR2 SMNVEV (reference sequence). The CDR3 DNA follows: TGTGCCAGCAGTTTACAGGGGCCGAAGCCCCAGCATTTT. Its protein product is CASSLQGPKPQHF.

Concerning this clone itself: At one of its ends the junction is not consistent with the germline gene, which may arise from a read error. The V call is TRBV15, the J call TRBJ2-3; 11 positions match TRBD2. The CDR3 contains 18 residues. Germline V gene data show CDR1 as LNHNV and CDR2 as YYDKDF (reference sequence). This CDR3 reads CATSSNLAGGPNTGTQYF. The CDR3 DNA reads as TGTGCCACCAGCTCGAATCTAGCGGGGGGCCCGAACACAGGTACGCAGTATTTT. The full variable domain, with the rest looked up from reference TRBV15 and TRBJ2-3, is DAMVIQNPRYQVTQFGKPVTLSCSQTLNHNVMYWYQQKSSQAPKLLFHYYDKDFNNEADTPDNFQSRRPNTSFCFLDIRSPGLGDTAMYLCATSSNLAGGPNTGTQYFGPGTRLTVL.

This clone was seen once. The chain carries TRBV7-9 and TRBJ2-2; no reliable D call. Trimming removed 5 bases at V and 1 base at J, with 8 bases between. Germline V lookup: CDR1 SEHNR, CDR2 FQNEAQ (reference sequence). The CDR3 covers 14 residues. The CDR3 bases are TGTGCCAGCAGCCTCCCCGTGAACACCGGGGAGCTGTTTTTT. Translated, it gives CASSLPVNTGELFF.

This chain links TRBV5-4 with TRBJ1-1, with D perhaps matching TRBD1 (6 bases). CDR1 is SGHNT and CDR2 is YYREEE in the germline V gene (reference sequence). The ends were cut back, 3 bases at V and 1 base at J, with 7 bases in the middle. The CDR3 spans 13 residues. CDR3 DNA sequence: TGTGCCAGCAGCTCGGGACAGAACACTGAAGCTTTCTTT. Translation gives CASSSGQNTEAFF.

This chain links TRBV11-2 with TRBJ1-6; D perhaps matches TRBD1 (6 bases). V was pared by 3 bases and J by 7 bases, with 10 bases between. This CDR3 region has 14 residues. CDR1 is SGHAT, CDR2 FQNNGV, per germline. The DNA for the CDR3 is TGTGCCAGCAGCTTTGGGGGGGCCAATTCACCCCTCCACTTT. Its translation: CASSFGGANSPLHF. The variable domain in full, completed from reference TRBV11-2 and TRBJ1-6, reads EAGVAQSPRYKIIEKRQSVAFWCNPISGHATLYWYQQILGQGPKLLIQFQNNGVVDDSQLPKDRFSAERLKGVDSTLKIQPAKLEDSAVYLCASSFGGANSPLHFGNGTRLTVT.

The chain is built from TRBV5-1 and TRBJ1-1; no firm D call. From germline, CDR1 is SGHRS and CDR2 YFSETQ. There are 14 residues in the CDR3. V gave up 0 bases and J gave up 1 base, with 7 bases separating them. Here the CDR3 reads CASSLGAGNTEAFF. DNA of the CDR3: TGCGCCAGCAGCTTGGGAGCAGGGAACACTGAAGCTTTCTTT.

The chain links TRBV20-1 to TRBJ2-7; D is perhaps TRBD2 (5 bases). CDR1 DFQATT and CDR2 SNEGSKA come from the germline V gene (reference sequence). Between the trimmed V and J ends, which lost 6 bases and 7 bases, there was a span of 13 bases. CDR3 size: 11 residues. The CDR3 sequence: CSAGELWEQYF. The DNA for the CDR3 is TGCAGTGCCGGGGAGCTGTGGGAGCAGTACTTC.

This CDR3 is CASSPWAGGWGIEETQYF. The CDR3, as DNA: TGCGCCAGCAGCCCCTGGGCGGGAGGTTGGGGTATTGAGGAGACCCAGTACTTC. The chain uses TRBV5-1 and TRBJ2-5; 8 bases are shared with TRBD2. Trimming took 4 bases from V and 5 from J; bases not matched to a gene: 19. CDR3 length: 18 residues. Germline lookup yields CDR1 SGHRS and CDR2 YFSETQ.

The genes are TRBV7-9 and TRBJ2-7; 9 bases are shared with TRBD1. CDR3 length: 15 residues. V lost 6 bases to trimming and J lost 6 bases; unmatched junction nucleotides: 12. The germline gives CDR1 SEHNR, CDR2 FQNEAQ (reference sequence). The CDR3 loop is CASSSWDRDMGEQYF. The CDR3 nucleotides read TGTGCCAGCAGTTCTTGGGACAGGGACATGGGCGAGCAGTACTTC. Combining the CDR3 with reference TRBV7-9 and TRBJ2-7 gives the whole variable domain DTGVSQNPRHKITKRGQNVTFRCDPISEHNRLYWYRQTLGQGPEFLTYFQNEAQLEKSRLLSDRFSAERPKGSFSTLEIQRTEQGDSAMYLCASSSWDRDMGEQYFGPGTRLTVT.

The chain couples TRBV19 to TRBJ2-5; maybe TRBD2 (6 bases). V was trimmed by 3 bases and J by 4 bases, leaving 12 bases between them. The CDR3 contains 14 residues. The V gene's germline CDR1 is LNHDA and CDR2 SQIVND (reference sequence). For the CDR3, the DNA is TGTGCCAGTAGTATGGTGGGAGGAGGAGAGACCCAGTACTTC. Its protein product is CASSMVGGGETQYF.

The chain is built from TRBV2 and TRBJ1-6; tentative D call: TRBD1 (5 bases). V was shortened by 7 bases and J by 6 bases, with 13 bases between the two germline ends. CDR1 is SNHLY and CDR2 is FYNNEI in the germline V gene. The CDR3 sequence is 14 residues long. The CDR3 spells CASTGQAFNSPLHF. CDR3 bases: TGTGCCAGCACCGGACAAGCTTTTAATTCACCCCTCCACTTT.

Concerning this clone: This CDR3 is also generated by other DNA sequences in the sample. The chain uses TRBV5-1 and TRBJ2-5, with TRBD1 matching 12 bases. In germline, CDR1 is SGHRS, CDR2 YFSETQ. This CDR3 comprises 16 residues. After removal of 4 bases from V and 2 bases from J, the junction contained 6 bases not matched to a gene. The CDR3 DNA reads TGCGCCAGCAGCGGGGGGACAGGGGGCTATCAAGAGACCCAGTACTTC. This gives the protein CASSGGTGGYQETQYF.

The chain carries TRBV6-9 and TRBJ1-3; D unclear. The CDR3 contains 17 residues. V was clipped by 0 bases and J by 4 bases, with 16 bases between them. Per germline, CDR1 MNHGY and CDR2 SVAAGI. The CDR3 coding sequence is TGTGCCAGCAGTTATTCTCTGAGGGTCGGATCGGGAAACACCATATATTTT. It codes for CASSYSLRVGSGNTIYF.

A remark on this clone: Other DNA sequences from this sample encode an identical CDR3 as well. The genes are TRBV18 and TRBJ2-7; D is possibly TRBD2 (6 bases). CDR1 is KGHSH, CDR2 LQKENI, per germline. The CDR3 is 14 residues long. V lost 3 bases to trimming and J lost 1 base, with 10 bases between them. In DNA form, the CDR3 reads TGTGCCAGCTCACCGGGGACTGCTTCCTACGAGCAGTACTTC. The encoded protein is CASSPGTASYEQYF. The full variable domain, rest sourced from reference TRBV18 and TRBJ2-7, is NAGVMQNPRHLVRRRGQEARLRCSPMKGHSHVYWYRQLPEEGLKFMVYLQKENIIDESGMPKERFSAEFPKEGPSILRIQQVVRGDSAAYFCASSPGTASYEQYFGPGTRLTVT.

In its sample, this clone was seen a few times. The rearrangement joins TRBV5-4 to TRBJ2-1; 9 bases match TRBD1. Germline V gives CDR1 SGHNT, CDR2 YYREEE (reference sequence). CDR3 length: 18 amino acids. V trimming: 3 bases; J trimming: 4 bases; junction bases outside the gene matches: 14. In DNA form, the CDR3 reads TGTGCCAGCAGCTCCCGCCAGGGACAGGGTAGGTCGTACAATGAGCAGTTCTTC. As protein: CASSSRQGQGRSYNEQFF.

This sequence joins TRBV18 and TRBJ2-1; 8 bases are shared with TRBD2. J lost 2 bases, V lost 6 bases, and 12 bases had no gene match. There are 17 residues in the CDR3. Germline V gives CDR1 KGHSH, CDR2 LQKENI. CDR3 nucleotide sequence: TGTGCCAGCTCCCTCCCTCCTGAAGCGGGAGCCTACAATGAGCAGTTCTTC. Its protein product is CASSLPPEAGAYNEQFF.

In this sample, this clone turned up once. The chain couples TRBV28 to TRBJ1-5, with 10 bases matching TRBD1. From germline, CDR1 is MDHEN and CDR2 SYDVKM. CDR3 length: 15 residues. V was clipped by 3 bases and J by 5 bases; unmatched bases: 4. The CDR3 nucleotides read TGTGCCAGCAGTTTGGGGACAGGGGTTTATCAGCCCCAGCATTTT. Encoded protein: CASSLGTGVYQPQHF.

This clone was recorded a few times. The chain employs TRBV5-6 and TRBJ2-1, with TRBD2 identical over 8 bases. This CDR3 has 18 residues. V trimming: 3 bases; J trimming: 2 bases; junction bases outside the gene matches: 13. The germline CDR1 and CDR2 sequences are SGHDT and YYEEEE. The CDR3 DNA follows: TGTGCCAGCAGCTACCGAAGTTCCGGGGGGGCGGCCTACAATGAGCAGTTCTTC. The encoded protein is CASSYRSSGGAAYNEQFF.

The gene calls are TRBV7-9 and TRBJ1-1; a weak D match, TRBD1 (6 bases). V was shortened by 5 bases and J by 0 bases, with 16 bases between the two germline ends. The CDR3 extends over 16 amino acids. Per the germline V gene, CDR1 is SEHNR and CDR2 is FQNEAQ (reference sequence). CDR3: CASSGKWQGLNTEAFF. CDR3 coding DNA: TGTGCCAGCAGCGGTAAATGGCAGGGGTTGAACACTGAAGCTTTCTTT.

The CDR3, as DNA: TGCGCCAGCACCACGGGACAGGTCCCCGGGGAGCTGTTTTTT. It codes for CASTTGQVPGELFF. This chain uses TRBV5-1 with TRBJ2-2, with 8 bases identical to TRBD1. This CDR3 region has 14 residues. V lost 6 bases to trimming and J lost 6 bases; unmatched junction nucleotides: 7. Germline CDR1 is SGHRS and CDR2 is YFSETQ.

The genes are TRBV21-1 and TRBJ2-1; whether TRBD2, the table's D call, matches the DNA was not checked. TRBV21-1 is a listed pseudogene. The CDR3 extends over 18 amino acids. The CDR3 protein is CAPGRGLAGVEMWNEQFF. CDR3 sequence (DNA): TGTGCCCCCGGCAGGGGACTAGCGGGAGTGGAAATGTGGAATGAGCAGTTCTTC.

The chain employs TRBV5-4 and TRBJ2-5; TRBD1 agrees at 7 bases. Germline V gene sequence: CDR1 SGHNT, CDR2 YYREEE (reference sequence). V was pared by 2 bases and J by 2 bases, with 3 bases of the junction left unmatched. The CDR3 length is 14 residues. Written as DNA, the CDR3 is TGTGCCAGCAGCTTAGGACAGGTTCAAGAGACCCAGTACTTC. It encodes CASSLGQVQETQYF.

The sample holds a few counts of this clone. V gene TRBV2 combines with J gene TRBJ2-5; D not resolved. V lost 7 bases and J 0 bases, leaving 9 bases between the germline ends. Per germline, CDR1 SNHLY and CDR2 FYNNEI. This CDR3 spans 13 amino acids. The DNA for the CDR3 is TGTGCCAGCACCATCGAGTACCAAGAGACCCAGTACTTC. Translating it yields CASTIEYQETQYF.